Listed below are T cell receptor beta chains from one sample, sequenced in a study of cytomegalovirus exposure and HLA in healthy donors. The repertoire was sequenced with immunoSEQ multiplex PCR; TCRdb's copy has only in-frame clones and lacks some. The sample carries about 76,000 clones, about 93% recorded once. Input material: PBMCs. The source is a man between 18 and 35 years old in good health and CMV-seropositive. CDR3s include the opening cysteine and the closing phenylalanine or tryptophan. The D gene is left open where the match is weak. Not all rows give a size; the values are once, few, many and, for expanded clones, a class.

cdr3_aa cdr3_nt j_call d_call clone_size v_call
CASSLSTGSSGANVLTF TGTGCCAGCAGCTTGTCGACAGGTTCCTCTGGGGCCAACGTCCTGACTTTC TRBJ2-6 . . TRBV5-5
CASSEEAGDQPQHF TGTGCCAGCAGTGAAGAGGCAGGTGATCAGCCCCAGCATTTT TRBJ1-5 . . TRBV2
CASRPPGSGTYEQYF TGTGCAAGTCGCCCACCGGGTAGCGGCACCTACGAGCAGTACTTC TRBJ2-7 . . TRBV12-2
CASSAPTGNTEAFF TGCGCCAGCAGCGCCCCGACGGGGAACACTGAAGCTTTCTTT TRBJ1-1 . . TRBV5-1
CASSLEDPGGTEAFF TGCGCCAGCAGCCTTGAGGACCCCGGAGGGACTGAAGCTTTCTTT TRBJ1-1 . . TRBV5-1
CASSALATSYNEQFF TGTGCCAGTAGTGCTTTAGCAACCTCCTACAATGAGCAGTTCTTC TRBJ2-1 . once TRBV19
CASSTRLAGEQFF TGTGCCAGCAGTACCCGCCTGGCAGGGGAGCAGTTCTTC TRBJ2-1 . . TRBV6-6
CASSRGAGSHEKLFF TGTGCCAGTAGTAGGGGCGCAGGGTCGCATGAAAAACTGTTTTTT TRBJ1-4 . . TRBV19
CASSDSRTRSNEQFF TGTGCCAGCAGTGATTCCCGGACTAGGAGCAATGAGCAGTTCTTC TRBJ2-1 TRBD2 . TRBV2
CASSLIGLPNEQFF TGTGCCAGCAGCTTAATTGGACTCCCCAATGAGCAGTTCTTC TRBJ2-1 . . TRBV7-3
CASSLESREKLFF TGCGCCAGCAGCTTGGAAAGTAGAGAAAAACTGTTTTTT TRBJ1-4 . . TRBV5-1
CASSLAGSSAAQYF TGTGCCAGCAGTTTAGCGGGGTCTAGCGCTGCGCAGTATTTT TRBJ2-3 . . TRBV28
CASSLMGTELDQPQHF TGTGCCAGCAGTTTAATGGGTACAGAACTTGATCAGCCCCAGCATTTT TRBJ1-5 . . TRBV28
CSVVGHRDPYEQYF TGCAGCGTTGTGGGTCACAGGGACCCCTACGAGCAGTACTTC TRBJ2-7 . . TRBV29-1
CRGTSADEQFF TGCAGGGGTACTAGCGCCGATGAGCAGTTCTTC TRBJ2-1 TRBD2 . TRBV20-1
CASSDQTPEAFF TGTGCCAGCAGTGATCAGACACCGGAAGCTTTCTTT TRBJ1-1 . . TRBV25-1
CASSPPHSGANVLTF TGTGCCAGCTCACCACCTCACTCTGGGGCCAACGTCCTGACTTTC TRBJ2-6 . . TRBV18
CASSLAGTDTQYF TGTGCCAGCTCACTTGCGGGCACAGATACGCAGTATTTT TRBJ2-3 . . TRBV18
CASSLYEQYF TGTGCCAGCAGTCTCTACGAGCAGTACTTC TRBJ2-7 . . TRBV6-1
CAISEDRDNQPQHF TGTGCCATCAGTGAGGACAGGGACAATCAGCCCCAGCATTTT TRBJ1-5 TRBD1 . TRBV10-3
CASSPSGDTQYF TGTGCCAGCTCCCCCTCGGGGGATACGCAGTATTTT TRBJ2-3 . . TRBV27
CASSQGGRVTYEQYF TGCGCCAGCAGCCAAGGAGGCAGGGTGACCTACGAGCAGTACTTC TRBJ2-7 . . TRBV4-1
CASSSGQDNEKLFF TGCGCCAGCAGCTCGGGACAGGACAATGAAAAACTGTTTTTT TRBJ1-4 TRBD1 . TRBV5-1
CASGLGEAGLAGAETQYF TGTGCTAGTGGTTTGGGAGAAGCGGGACTAGCGGGAGCAGAGACCCAGTACTTC TRBJ2-5 TRBD2 . TRBV12-5
CASSQQGAGNTEAFF TGTGCCAGCAGTCAACAGGGGGCCGGGAACACTGAAGCTTTCTTT TRBJ1-1 TRBD1 . TRBV6-5
CAWKGGAGYSTDTQYF TGTGCCTGGAAAGGGGGAGCCGGTTATAGCACAGATACGCAGTATTTT TRBJ2-3 . . TRBV30
CASSYGPRSAYGYTF TGTGCCAGCAGCTACGGGCCACGTAGTGCCTATGGCTACACCTTC TRBJ1-2 . . TRBV6-5
CASSPDGTALGEQYF TGTGCCAGCAGCCCAGATGGGACAGCGTTAGGCGAGCAGTACTTC TRBJ2-7 TRBD1 . TRBV7-9
CATVAQVGTDTQYF TGTGCCACCGTTGCACAAGTTGGCACAGATACGCAGTATTTT TRBJ2-3 . . TRBV19
CASSFRGRAKNIQYF TGTGCCAGCAGTTTCAGGGGGCGAGCCAAAAACATTCAGTACTTC TRBJ2-4 TRBD1 . TRBV28
CASSLAGVILEEQFF TGTGCCAGCAGCTTAGCGGGAGTCATTTTGGAGGAGCAGTTCTTC TRBJ2-1 TRBD2 . TRBV5-4
CASSPLRYEQYF TGTGCCAGCAGTCCCTTGCGATACGAGCAGTACTTC TRBJ2-7 . . TRBV27
CATYPAGHTEAFF TGTGCCACCTATCCGGCGGGGCACACTGAAGCTTTCTTT TRBJ1-1 . . TRBV27
CASSPGAGGPYNEQFF TGCGCCAGCAGCCCGGGAGCGGGAGGGCCTTACAATGAGCAGTTCTTC TRBJ2-1 TRBD2 . TRBV5-1
CASSPPAGGDYEQYF TGTGCCAGCTCACCACCGGCGGGAGGGGACTACGAGCAGTACTTC TRBJ2-7 TRBD2 . TRBV18
CASSPGTSNYEQYF TGTGCCAGCAGTCCAGGGACTAGCAACTACGAGCAGTACTTC TRBJ2-7 TRBD2 . TRBV6-5
CASSAGLVSYEQYF TGTGCCAGCAGCGCGGGACTCGTCTCCTACGAGCAGTACTTC TRBJ2-7 . . TRBV9
CASSEPPRANVLTF TGTGCCAGCAGTGAACCCCCTCGGGCCAACGTCCTGACTTTC TRBJ2-6 . once TRBV2
CASSPAGTGDQPQHF TGTGCCAGCTCACCAGCCGGGACAGGGGATCAGCCCCAGCATTTT TRBJ1-5 TRBD1 . TRBV18
CASSPAELGLYEQYF TGTGCCAGCTCCCCCGCCGAGCTGGGGCTCTACGAGCAGTACTTC TRBJ2-7 . . TRBV18
CASSQRGQSNEKLFF TGTGCCAGCAGTCAAAGAGGACAGAGTAATGAAAAACTGTTTTTT TRBJ1-4 . . TRBV6-6
CASSSFVGPTDTQYF TGTGCCAGCAGCTCCTTCGTGGGGCCCACAGATACGCAGTATTTT TRBJ2-3 . . TRBV7-2
CASSFWTGLTGELFF TGCGCCAGCAGCTTTTGGACAGGTCTGACCGGGGAGCTGTTTTTT TRBJ2-2 TRBD1 once TRBV5-1
CASSEPPRVVNTEAFF TGTGCCAGCAGTGAACCCCCCAGGGTAGTGAACACTGAAGCTTTCTTT TRBJ1-1 . once TRBV6-1
CASSVFVPGQGGGTIYF TGTGCCAGCAGTGTTTTCGTGCCGGGACAGGGCGGGGGCACCATATATTTT TRBJ1-3 TRBD1 . TRBV6-1
CASSQESGYTF TGTGCCAGCAGCCAAGAAAGCGGCTACACCTTC TRBJ1-2 . . TRBV4-2